The clone carrying this T cell receptor beta chain was seen more than once but under ten times. The junction and the germline gene differ at one end; a read error may be behind it. This sample was included in a study of tumor-infiltrating lymphocytes in oesophageal squamous cell carcinoma. The V gene's germline CDR1 is SGHVS and CDR2 FNYEAQ. The CDR3 is 15 residues long. TCRdb re-called the PCR reads through MiXCR, storing one row per CDR3 protein. The repertoire holds 15,000 to 20,000 distinct CDR3 sequences, with 40% to 55% as singletons. This receptor was obtained from a female donor with esophageal squamous cell carcinoma. This chain connects TRBV7-6 to TRBJ2-1, with 12 bases lining up with TRBD2. Sequenced: normal esophageal tissue next to the tumor. The CDR3: CASSPTSGGYNEQFF. The CDR3 coding sequence is TGTGCTAGCAGCCCGACTAGCGGGGGTTACAATGAGCAGTTCTTC. The variable domain in full, completed from reference TRBV7-6 and TRBJ2-1, reads GAGVSQSPRYKVTKRGQDVALRCDPISGHVSLYWYRQALGQGPEFLTYFNYEAQQDKSGLPNDRFSAERPEGSISTLTIQRTEQRDSAMYRCASSPTSGGYNEQFFGPGTRLTVL.